This T cell receptor beta chain derives from a study of early stage breast cancer tumors. Germline CDR1 reads GTSNPN; CDR2 reads SVGIG (reference sequence). Trimming took off 0 bases at V and 4 bases at J, with 9 bases between the two ends. CDR3 length equals 13 residues. This clone was counted a few times. TCRdb's copy holds only in-frame clones and misses some; the assay was immunoSEQ multiplex PCR. The sample includes 11,000 to 15,000 clones, around 85% of them seen just once. This TCR was recovered from a young adult with breast cancer. This chain joins TRBV30 and TRBJ1-1; no reliable D call. The material sequenced was normal breast tissue next to the tumor. The CDR3 DNA is TGTGCCTGGAGTGTAACTCTGGGCACTGAAGCTTTCTTT. Amino acids: CAWSVTLGTEAFF.